This T cell receptor (beta chain) came from a study of T cells in Graves' hyperthyroidism and ophthalmopathy. The TCR beta CDR3 regions underwent amplification using RNA transcripts as the source. RT-PCR in the first round (using the HTBI primer set) targeted the TCR CDR3. TCRdb redid the calling of the multiplex PCR reads with MiXCR, one entry per CDR3 protein. The table records about 640,000 distinct CDR3 sequences, about 20% of them present only once. Turning to this clonotype: Its cognate antigen is unknown. Possible read error: a much larger clone is one base away.

Findings of the study overall: Ophthalmopathy was predicted by the model a median of roughly 6.7 months ahead of onset.

Germline assignment: CDR1 MNHEY and CDR2 SVGAGI. The CDR3 runs 15 residues. The sequenced sample was blood. This chain links TRBV6-5 with TRBJ2-5; a weak D match, TRBD2 (5 bases). The last part of the DNA fits TRBJ2-1 better; the J call may be wrong. The receptor's source is a man aged 25-45 years with Graves' ophthalmopathy. CDR3 sequence: CASSYGRYEDETQFF. CDR3 nucleotide sequence: TGTGCCAGCAGTTACGGGAGATACGAAGACGAGACCCAGTTCTTC.